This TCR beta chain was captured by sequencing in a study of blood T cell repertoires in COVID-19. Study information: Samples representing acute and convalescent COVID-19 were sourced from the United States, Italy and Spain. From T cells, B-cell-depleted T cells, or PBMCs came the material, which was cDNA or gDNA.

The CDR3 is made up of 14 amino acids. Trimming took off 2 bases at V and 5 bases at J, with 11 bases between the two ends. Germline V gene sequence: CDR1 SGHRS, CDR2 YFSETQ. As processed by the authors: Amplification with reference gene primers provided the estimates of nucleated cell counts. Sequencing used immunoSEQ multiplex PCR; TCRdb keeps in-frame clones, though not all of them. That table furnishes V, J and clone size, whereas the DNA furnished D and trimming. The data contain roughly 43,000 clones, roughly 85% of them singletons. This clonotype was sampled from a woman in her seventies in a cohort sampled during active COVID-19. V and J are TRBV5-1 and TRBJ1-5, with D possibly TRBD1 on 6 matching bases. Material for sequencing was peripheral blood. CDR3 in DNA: TGCGCCAGCAGCTTACAGGGAAGGGATCAGCCCCAGCATTTT. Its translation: CASSLQGRDQPQHF.